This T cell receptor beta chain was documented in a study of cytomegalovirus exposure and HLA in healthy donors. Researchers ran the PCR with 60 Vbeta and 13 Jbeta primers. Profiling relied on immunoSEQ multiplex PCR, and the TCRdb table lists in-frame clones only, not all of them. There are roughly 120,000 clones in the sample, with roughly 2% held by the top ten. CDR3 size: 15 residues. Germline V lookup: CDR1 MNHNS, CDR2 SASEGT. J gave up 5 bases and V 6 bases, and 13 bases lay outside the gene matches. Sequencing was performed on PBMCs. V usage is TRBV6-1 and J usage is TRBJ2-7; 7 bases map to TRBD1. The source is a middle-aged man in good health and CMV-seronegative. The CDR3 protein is CASRAPGQPFHEQYF. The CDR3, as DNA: TGTGCCAGCAGAGCGCCGGGACAGCCCTTCCACGAGCAGTACTTC.